The 11 T cell receptor beta chains below all came from one sample that was sequenced in a study of cytomegalovirus exposure and HLA in healthy donors. With 60 Vbeta and 13 Jbeta primers, the PCR was carried out. Measured with immunoSEQ multiplex PCR; TCRdb has only the in-frame clones, and not every one. The repertoire holds 130,000 to 150,000 clones, 75% to 80% seen once, with about 2.5% in the top ten. Sequencing was carried out using PBMCs. All receptors come from a woman younger than 35 in good health and CMV-seropositive.

The V call is TRBV11-2, the J call TRBJ2-5; D ambiguous. The germline V gene has CDR1 SGHAT and CDR2 FQNNGV. The CDR3 spans 13 residues. V was cut by 0 bases and J by 4 bases, with 6 bases left in between. CDR3 coding DNA: TGTGCCAGCAGCTTAGATCTAATAGAGACCCAGTACTTC. Amino acids: CASSLDLIETQYF. The full variable domain, in which reference TRBV11-2 and TRBJ2-5 provide the parts outside the CDR3, is EAGVAQSPRYKIIEKRQSVAFWCNPISGHATLYWYQQILGQGPKLLIQFQNNGVVDDSQLPKDRFSAERLKGVDSTLKIQPAKLEDSAVYLCASSLDLIETQYFGPGTRLLVL.

This clone was observed a single time. The chain employs TRBV16 and TRBJ1-5, with D tentatively TRBD1 (6 bases). The V gene's germline CDR1 is KGHSY and CDR2 FQNENV. The CDR3 loop spans 15 amino acids. Trimming took 4 bases from V and 7 from J, leaving 17 bases between them. The CDR3 sequence: CASSPNSGVGQPQHF. The CDR3 nucleotides read TGTGCCAGCAGCCCCAATTCAGGGGTAGGGCAGCCCCAGCATTTT.

This clone was counted a few times. The V gene is TRBV28, the J gene TRBJ2-2, with D maybe TRBD1 (6 bases). The CDR3 is 14 residues long. V lost 8 bases to trimming and J lost 0 bases, with 10 bases between them. CDR1 MDHEN and CDR2 SYDVKM come from the germline V gene. The CDR3 region is CASSRDTNTGELFF. The CDR3 nucleotides are TGTGCCAGCTCTAGGGACACGAACACCGGGGAGCTGTTTTTT.

The chain recombines TRBV13 with TRBJ1-1; D is perhaps TRBD1 (6 bases). V was shortened by 2 bases and J by 0 bases, with 13 bases between the two germline ends. The germline V gene encodes CDR1 PRHDT and CDR2 FYEKMQ (reference sequence). The CDR3 spans 16 residues. The CDR3 region is CASSLYRAALNTEAFF. The CDR3 DNA sequence: TGTGCCAGCAGCTTATACAGGGCGGCCTTGAACACTGAAGCTTTCTTT.

This clone was counted only a few times. V is TRBV11-2 and J is TRBJ1-1; 8 bases fit TRBD1. Germline-derived CDR1 and CDR2 are SGHAT and FQNNGV. The CDR3 is made up of 15 amino acids. The J segment lost 4 bases and the V segment lost 2 bases, leaving 6 bases of the junction unmatched. The CDR3 sequence is CASSLSGQVGTEAFF. DNA of the CDR3: TGTGCCAGCAGCTTATCGGGACAGGTGGGCACTGAAGCTTTCTTT.

V usage is TRBV27 and J usage is TRBJ1-2; D is undetermined. CDR3 length: 15 amino acids. Trimming took 2 bases from V and 8 from J, leaving 18 bases between them. Germline assignment: CDR1 MNHEY and CDR2 SMNVEV (reference sequence). CDR3 coding DNA: TGTGCCAGCAGTTTACGGAGTTCAGCCCTCACCGGCTACACCTTC. It codes for CASSLRSSALTGYTF.

This clone was seen just once. The chain employs TRBV5-4 and TRBJ1-3; tentative D call: TRBD1 (5 bases). The germline V and J ends were trimmed by 0 bases and 4 bases, with 11 bases remaining between them. Per germline, CDR1 SGHNT and CDR2 YYREEE (reference sequence). The CDR3 has 15 residues. The CDR3 protein is CASSLGPGAGNTIYF. In DNA, the CDR3 is TGTGCCAGCAGCTTGGGGCCTGGGGCGGGAAACACCATATATTTT.

The chain couples TRBV28 to TRBJ1-2, with a tentative D call TRBD1 (6 bases). Between the trimmed V and J ends, which lost 9 bases and 8 bases, there was a span of 13 bases. CDR3 length: 11 residues. Germline lookup yields CDR1 MDHEN and CDR2 SYDVKM. The chain's CDR3 is CASTGSWGYTF. Written as DNA, the CDR3 is TGTGCCAGTACAGGGTCGTGGGGCTACACCTTC.

The chain recombines TRBV5-5 with TRBJ2-7; possibly TRBD2 for D (6 bases). CDR1 is SGHKS and CDR2 is YYEKEE in the germline V gene (reference sequence). The CDR3 has 14 residues. V gave up 0 bases and J gave up 2 bases, with 9 bases separating them. For the CDR3, the DNA is TGTGCCAGCAGCTTGGATCCGGGAGCCTACGAGCAGTACTTC. Its protein product is CASSLDPGAYEQYF.

This chain connects TRBV5-1 to TRBJ1-5, with a possible D match to TRBD1 (6 bases). This CDR3 spans 19 amino acids. Trimming left V 5 bases short and J 6 bases short, with 30 bases between. Per the germline V gene, CDR1 is SGHRS and CDR2 is YFSETQ. The CDR3 loop reads CASSDYRVYSLFLVQPQHF. CDR3 DNA sequence: TGCGCCAGCAGTGACTACAGGGTGTATTCGTTGTTTTTGGTTCAGCCCCAGCATTTT.

The chain recombines TRBV6-1 with TRBJ2-7, with D possibly TRBD1 on 6 matching bases. This CDR3 has 15 amino acids. Trimming removed 2 bases from V and 3 bases from J, with 14 bases in between. Looked up from germline, CDR1 is MNHNS and CDR2 is SASEGT. CDR3 sequence reads: CASSELDVDSYEQYF. Here the CDR3 DNA reads TGTGCCAGCAGTGAACTCGATGTGGACAGCTACGAGCAGTACTTC.